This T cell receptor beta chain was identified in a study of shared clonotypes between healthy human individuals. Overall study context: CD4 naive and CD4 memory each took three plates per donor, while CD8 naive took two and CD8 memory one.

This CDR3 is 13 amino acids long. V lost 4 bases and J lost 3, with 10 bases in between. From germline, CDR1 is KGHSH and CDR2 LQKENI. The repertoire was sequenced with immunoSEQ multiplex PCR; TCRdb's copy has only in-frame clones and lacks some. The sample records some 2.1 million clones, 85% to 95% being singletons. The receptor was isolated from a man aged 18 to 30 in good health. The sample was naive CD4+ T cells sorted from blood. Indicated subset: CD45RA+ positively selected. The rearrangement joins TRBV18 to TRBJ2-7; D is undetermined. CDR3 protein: CASSLDKGYEQYF. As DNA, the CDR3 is TGTGCCAGCTCACTAGACAAGGGCTACGAGCAGTACTTC.